This record looks at one T cell receptor (beta chain) sequence and its context. These data belong to a study of CD8 T cells in Susac syndrome. RNA was extracted with the RNeasy kit, and a quantity of about 0.45 to 1 ug was reverse transcribed using random hexamers. An immunoSEQ multiplex PCR generated amplified TCR beta CDR3 products spanning 54 Vbeta and 13 Jbeta. MiXCR, run by TCRdb on the immunoSEQ multiplex PCR reads, gives a single entry per CDR3 protein. The data contain about 150,000 distinct CDR3 sequences, nearly 97% of them singletons. After removal of 3 bases from V and 3 bases from J, the junction contained 5 bases not matched to a gene. The CDR3 runs to 16 residues. CDR1 is MNHNS and CDR2 is SASEGT in the germline V gene.

This clonotype originated in a human donor with multiple sclerosis. This rearrangement joins TRBV6-1 to TRBJ2-2; 9 bases agree with TRBD1. The specimen sequenced was CD8+ T cells from PBMCs. The CDR3 DNA follows: TGTGCCAGCAGTGAGTGGGGACAGGGATACACCGGGGAGCTGTTTTTT. This encodes CASSEWGQGYTGELFF.